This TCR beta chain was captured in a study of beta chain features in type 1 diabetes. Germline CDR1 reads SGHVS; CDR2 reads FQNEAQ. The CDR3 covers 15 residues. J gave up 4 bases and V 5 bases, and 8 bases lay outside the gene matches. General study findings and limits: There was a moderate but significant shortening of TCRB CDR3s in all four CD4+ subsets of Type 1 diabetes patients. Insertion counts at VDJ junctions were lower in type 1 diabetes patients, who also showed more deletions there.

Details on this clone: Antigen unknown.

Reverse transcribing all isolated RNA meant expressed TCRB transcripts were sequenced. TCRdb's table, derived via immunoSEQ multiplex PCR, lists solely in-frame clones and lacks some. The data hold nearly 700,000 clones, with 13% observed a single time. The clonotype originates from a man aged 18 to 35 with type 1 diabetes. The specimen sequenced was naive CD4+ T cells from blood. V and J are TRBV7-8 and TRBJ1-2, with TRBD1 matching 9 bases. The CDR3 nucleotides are TGTGCCAGCAGCCACGCACAGGGGGCTAGCTATGGCTACACCTTC. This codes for CASSHAQGASYGYTF.